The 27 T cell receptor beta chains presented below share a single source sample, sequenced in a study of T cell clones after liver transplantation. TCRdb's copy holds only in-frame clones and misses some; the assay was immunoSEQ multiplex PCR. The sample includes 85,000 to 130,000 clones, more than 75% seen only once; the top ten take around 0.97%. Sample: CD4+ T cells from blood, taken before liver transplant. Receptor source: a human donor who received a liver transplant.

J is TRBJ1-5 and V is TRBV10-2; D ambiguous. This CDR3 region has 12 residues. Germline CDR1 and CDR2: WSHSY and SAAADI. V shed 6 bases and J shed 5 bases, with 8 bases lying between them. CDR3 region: CASRDGDQPQHF. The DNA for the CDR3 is TGCGCCAGCAGGGACGGAGATCAGCCCCAGCATTTT.

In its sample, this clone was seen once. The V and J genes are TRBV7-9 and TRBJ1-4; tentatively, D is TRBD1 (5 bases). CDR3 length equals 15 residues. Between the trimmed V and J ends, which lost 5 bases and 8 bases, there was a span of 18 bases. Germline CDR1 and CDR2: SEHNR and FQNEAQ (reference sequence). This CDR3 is CASSPWDLSGEKLFF. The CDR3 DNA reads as TGTGCCAGCAGCCCCTGGGACCTCAGCGGCGAAAAACTGTTTTTT.

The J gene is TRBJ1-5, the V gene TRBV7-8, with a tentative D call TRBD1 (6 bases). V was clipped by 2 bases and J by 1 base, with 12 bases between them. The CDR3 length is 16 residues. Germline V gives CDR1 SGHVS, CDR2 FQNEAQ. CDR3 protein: CASSLQQGASNQPQHF. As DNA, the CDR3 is TGTGCCAGCAGCTTACAACAGGGTGCGAGCAATCAGCCCCAGCATTTT. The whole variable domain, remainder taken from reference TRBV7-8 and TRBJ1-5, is GAGVSQSPRYKVAKRGQDVALRCDPISGHVSLFWYQQALGQGPEFLTYFQNEAQLDKSGLPSDRFFAERPEGSVSTLKIQRTQQEDSAVYLCASSLQQGASNQPQHFGDGTRLSIL.

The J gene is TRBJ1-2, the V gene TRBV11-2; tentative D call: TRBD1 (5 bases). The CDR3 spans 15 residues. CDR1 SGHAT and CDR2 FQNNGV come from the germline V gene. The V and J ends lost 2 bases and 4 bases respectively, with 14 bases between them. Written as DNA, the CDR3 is TGTGCCAGCAGCTTACGGGCAGGGCAACGCTATGGCTACACCTTC. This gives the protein CASSLRAGQRYGYTF.

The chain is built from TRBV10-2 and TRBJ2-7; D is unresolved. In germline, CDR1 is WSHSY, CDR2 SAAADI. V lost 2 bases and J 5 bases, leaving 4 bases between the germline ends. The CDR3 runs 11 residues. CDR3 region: CASSERDEQYF. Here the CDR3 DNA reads TGCGCCAGCAGTGAGCGGGACGAGCAGTACTTC.

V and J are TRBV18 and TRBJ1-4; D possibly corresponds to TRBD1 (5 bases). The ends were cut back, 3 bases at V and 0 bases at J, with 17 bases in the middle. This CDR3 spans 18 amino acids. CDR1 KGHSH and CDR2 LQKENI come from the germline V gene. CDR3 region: CASSPQGPISATNEKLFF. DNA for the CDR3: TGTGCCAGCTCACCCCAGGGCCCGATCTCAGCAACTAATGAAAAACTGTTTTTT. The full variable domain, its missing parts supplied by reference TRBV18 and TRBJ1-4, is NAGVMQNPRHLVRRRGQEARLRCSPMKGHSHVYWYRQLPEEGLKFMVYLQKENIIDESGMPKERFSAEFPKEGPSILRIQQVVRGDSAAYFCASSPQGPISATNEKLFFGSGTQLSVL.

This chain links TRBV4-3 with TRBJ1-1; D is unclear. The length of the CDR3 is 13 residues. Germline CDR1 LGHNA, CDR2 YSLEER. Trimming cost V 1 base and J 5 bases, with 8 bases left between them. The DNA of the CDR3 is TGCGCCAGCAGCCAAGTATCCGGGACTGAAGCTTTCTTT. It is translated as CASSQVSGTEAFF.

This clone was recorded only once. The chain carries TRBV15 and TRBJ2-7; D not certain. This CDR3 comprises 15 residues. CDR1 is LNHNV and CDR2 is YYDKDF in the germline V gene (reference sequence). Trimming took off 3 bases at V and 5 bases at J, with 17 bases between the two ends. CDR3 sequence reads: CATSSQIELQDEQYF. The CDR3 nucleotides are TGTGCCACCAGCAGTCAAATAGAGCTACAAGACGAGCAGTACTTC.

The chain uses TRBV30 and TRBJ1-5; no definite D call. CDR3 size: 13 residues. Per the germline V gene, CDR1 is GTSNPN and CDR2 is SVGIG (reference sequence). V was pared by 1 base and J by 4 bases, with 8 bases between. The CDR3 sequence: CAWSGAGNQPQHF. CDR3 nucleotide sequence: TGTGCCTGGAGTGGGGCTGGAAATCAGCCCCAGCATTTT.

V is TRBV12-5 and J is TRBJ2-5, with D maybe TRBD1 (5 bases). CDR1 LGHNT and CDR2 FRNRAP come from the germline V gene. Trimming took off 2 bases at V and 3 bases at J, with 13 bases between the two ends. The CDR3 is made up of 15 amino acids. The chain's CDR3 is CASGLQGRAKETQYF. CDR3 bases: TGTGCTAGTGGTTTGCAGGGAAGGGCTAAAGAGACCCAGTACTTC.

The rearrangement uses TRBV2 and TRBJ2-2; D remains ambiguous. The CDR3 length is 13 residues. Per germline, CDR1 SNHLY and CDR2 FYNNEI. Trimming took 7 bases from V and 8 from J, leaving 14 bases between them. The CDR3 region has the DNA TGTGCCAGCACCCCCGTTGGGTTAGGGGAGCTGTTTTTT. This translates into CASTPVGLGELFF.

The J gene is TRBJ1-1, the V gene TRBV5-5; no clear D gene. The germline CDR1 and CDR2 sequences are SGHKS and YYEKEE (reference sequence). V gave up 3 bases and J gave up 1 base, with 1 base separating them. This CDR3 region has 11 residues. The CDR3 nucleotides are TGTGCCAGCAGCTGGAACACTGAAGCTTTCTTT. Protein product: CASSWNTEAFF. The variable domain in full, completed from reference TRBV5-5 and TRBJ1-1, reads DAGVTQSPTHLIKTRGQQVTLRCSPISGHKSVSWYQQVLGQGPQFIFQYYEKEERGRGNFPDRFSARQFPNYSSELNVNALLLGDSALYLCASSWNTEAFFGQGTRLTVV.

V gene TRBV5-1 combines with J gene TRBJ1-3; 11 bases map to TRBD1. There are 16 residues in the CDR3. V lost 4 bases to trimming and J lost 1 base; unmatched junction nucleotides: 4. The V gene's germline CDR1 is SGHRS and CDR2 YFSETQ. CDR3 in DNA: TGCGCCAGCAGCCCCAGGGACAGGGGGTCTGGAAACACCATATATTTT. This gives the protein CASSPRDRGSGNTIYF.

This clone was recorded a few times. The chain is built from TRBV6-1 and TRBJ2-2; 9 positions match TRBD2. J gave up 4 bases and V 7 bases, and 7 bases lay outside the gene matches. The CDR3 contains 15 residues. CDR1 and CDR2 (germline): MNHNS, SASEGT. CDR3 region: CASIRTSVGTGELFF. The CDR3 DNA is TGTGCCAGCATTAGGACTAGCGTAGGCACCGGGGAGCTGTTTTTT.

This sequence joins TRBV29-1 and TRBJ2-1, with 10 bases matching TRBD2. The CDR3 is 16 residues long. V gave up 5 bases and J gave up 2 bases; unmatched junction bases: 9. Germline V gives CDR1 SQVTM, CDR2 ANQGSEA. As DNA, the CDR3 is TGCAGCGTTCGTGAGCGGGAGGGCCCGACCTACAATGAGCAGTTCTTC. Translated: CSVREREGPTYNEQFF.

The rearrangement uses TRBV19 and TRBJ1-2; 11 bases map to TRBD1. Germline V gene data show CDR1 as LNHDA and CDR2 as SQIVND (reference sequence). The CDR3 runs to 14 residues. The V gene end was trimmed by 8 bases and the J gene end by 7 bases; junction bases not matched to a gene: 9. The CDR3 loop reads CASETGQGESGYTF. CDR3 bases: TGTGCCAGTGAGACGGGACAGGGGGAAAGTGGCTACACCTTC.

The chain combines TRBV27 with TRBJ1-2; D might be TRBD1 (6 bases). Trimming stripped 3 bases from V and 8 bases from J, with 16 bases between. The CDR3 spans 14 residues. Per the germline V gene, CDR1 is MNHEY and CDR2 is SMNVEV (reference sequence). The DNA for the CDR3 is TGTGCCAGCAGTTTCCGGGGGGGGCCCGGGGGCTACACCTTC. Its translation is CASSFRGGPGGYTF.

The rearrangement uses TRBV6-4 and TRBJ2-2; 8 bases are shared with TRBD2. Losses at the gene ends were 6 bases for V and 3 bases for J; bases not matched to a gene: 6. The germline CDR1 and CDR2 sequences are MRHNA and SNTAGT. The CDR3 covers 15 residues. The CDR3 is CASSPGLGDTGELFF. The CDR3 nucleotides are TGTGCCAGCAGCCCGGGACTAGGCGACACCGGGGAGCTGTTTTTT.

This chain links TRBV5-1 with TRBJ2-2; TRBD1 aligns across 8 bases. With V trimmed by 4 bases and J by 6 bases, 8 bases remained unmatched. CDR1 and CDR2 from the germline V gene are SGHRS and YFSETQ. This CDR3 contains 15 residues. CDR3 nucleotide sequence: TGCGCCAGCAGCGTTACTCAACAGGGGGCCGGGGAGCTGTTTTTT. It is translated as CASSVTQQGAGELFF.

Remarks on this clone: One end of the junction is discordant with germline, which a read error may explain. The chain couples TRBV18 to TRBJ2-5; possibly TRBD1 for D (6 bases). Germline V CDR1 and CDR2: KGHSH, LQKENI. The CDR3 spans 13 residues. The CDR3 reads CASSPQGEEPQYF. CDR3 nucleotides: TGTGCCAGCTCTCCACAGGGAGAGGAGCCCCAGTACTTC.

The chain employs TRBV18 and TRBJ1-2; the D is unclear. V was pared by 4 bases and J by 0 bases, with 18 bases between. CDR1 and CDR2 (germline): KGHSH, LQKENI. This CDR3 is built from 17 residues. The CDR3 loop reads CASSRQSGVGANYGYTF. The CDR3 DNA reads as TGTGCCAGCTCACGACAATCAGGCGTCGGGGCTAACTATGGCTACACCTTC.

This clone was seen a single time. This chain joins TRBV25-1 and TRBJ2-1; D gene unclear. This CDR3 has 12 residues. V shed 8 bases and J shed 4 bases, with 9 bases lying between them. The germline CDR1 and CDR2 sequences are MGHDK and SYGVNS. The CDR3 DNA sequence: TGTGCCAGCGGGGTCCGTTACAATGAGCAGTTCTTC. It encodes CASGVRYNEQFF.

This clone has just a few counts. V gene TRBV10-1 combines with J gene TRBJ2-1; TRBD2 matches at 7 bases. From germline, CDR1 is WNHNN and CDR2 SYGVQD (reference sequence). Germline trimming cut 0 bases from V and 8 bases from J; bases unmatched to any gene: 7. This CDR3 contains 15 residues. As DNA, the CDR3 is TGCGCCAGCAGTGAGTCGGCGGGAGCCCCTTATGAGCAGTTCTTC. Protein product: CASSESAGAPYEQFF.

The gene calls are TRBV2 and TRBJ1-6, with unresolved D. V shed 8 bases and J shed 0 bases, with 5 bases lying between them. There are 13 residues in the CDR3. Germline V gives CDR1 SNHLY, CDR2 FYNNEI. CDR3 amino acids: CASLSSYNSPLHF. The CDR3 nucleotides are TGTGCCAGCTTAAGCTCCTATAATTCACCCCTCCACTTT.

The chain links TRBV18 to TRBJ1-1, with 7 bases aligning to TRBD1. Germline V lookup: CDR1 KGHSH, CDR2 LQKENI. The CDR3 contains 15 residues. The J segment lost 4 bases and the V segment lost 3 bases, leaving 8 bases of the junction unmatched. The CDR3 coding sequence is TGTGCCAGCTCACCTCCAACAGGGGTAGGCACTGAAGCTTTCTTT. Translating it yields CASSPPTGVGTEAFF.

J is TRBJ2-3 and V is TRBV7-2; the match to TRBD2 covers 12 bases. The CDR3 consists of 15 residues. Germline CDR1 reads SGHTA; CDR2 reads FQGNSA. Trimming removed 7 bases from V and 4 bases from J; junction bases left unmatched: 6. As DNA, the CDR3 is TGTGCCAGCAAACTCCTAGCGGGAGGGCCAGATACGCAGTATTTT. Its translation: CASKLLAGGPDTQYF.

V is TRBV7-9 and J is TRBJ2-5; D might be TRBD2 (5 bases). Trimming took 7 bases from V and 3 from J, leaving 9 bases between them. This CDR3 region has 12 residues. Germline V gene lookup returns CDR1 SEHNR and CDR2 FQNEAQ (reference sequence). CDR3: CASKTGKETQYF. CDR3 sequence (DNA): TGTGCCAGCAAAACGGGGAAAGAGACCCAGTACTTC.